This T cell receptor beta chain was recorded in a study of CD8+ T cells in alopecia areata. Study in general: For the treated group, dosing was oral tofacitinib at 5 to 10 mg twice daily. General study results and limits: Against the mouse data, patients shared TCRs less clearly, possibly for HLA reasons. Among the cells sequenced in scalp samples are also the resident alphabeta T cells of normal skin. An increase in clonality over normal scalp was evident in lesional scalp, especially alopecia totalis/universalis.

Extracted RNA was reverse transcribed into cDNA, the sequencing template. TCRdb's table, derived via immunoSEQ multiplex PCR, lists solely in-frame clones and lacks some. The sample yields approximately 180,000 clones, around 50% seen once. The length of the CDR3 is 13 residues. Germline CDR1 SQVTM, CDR2 ANQGSEA. Trimming took off 8 bases at V and 0 bases at J, with 13 bases between the two ends. Worth noting for this clone: Its antigen is unidentified.

The receptor was derived from a human donor with alopecia areata. Material: CD4+ T cells sorted from blood, obtained at week 0. The chain is built from TRBV29-1 and TRBJ2-5, with D unresolved. Written as DNA, the CDR3 is TGCAGCACTGTCGGTCTGTACCAAGAGACCCAGTACTTC. It translates to CSTVGLYQETQYF.